Following are 29 T cell receptor beta chains from one sample sequenced in a study of blood T cell repertoires in COVID-19. Profiled with immunoSEQ multiplex PCR; TCRdb holds only in-frame clones, not every one. There are some 210,000 clones in the sample; around nine tenths occur only once, and less than 7.5% lies in the top ten. The sample taken for sequencing was peripheral blood. Receptor source: a woman between 40 and 55 years old who had recovered from COVID-19.

The J gene is TRBJ2-1, the V gene TRBV24-1; unclear D gene. Germline V gene lookup returns CDR1 KGHDR and CDR2 SFDVKD. Between the trimmed V and J ends, which lost 1 base and 8 bases, there was a span of 5 bases. The CDR3 runs 12 residues. The chain's CDR3 is CATSDFGYEQFF. CDR3 sequence (DNA): TGTGCCACCAGTGATTTCGGTTATGAGCAGTTCTTC.

The chain combines TRBV5-3 with TRBJ2-1; 8 bases are shared with TRBD2. TRBV5-3 is known as an ORF, though its function is uncertain. The CDR3 loop spans 18 amino acids. With V trimmed by 3 bases and J by 1 base, 12 bases remained unmatched. This chain's CDR3 is CARSWGNGGRWSYNEQFF. In DNA, the CDR3 is TGTGCCAGAAGCTGGGGTAATGGCGGGAGGTGGTCCTACAATGAGCAGTTCTTC.

V gene TRBV30 combines with J gene TRBJ2-1; tentatively, D is TRBD1 (6 bases). The CDR3 runs 18 residues. Germline values: CDR1 GTSNPN, CDR2 SVGIG (reference sequence). The ends were cut back, 0 bases at V and 2 bases at J, with 20 bases in the middle. This chain's CDR3 is CAWSVLRVQGWAYNEQFF. The CDR3, as DNA: TGTGCCTGGAGTGTCCTAAGAGTACAGGGTTGGGCCTACAATGAGCAGTTCTTC.

The rearrangement links TRBV18 to TRBJ2-7; 8 bases agree with TRBD2. The CDR3 has 15 amino acids. Trimming took 2 bases from V and 2 from J; bases not matched to a gene: 5. Germline V gene lookup returns CDR1 KGHSH and CDR2 LQKENI. DNA of the CDR3: TGTGCCAGCTCACCATTAACTAGCGGACCCTACGAGCAGTACTTC. Its translation: CASSPLTSGPYEQYF.

V gene TRBV5-6 combines with J gene TRBJ1-5; 9 bases agree with TRBD1. CDR3 length: 13 amino acids. V trimming: 4 bases; J trimming: 10 bases; junction bases outside the gene matches: 6. Germline V CDR1 and CDR2: SGHDT, YYEEEE. The chain's CDR3 is CASSTRQGDPQHF. CDR3 in DNA: TGTGCCAGCAGCACCCGACAGGGGGATCCCCAGCATTTT.

The chain joins TRBV5-1 to TRBJ2-5, with 7 bases lining up with TRBD2. Trimming at V came to 5 bases and at J to 5 bases, leaving 12 bases not matched to a gene. Germline assignment: CDR1 SGHRS and CDR2 YFSETQ. This CDR3 has 15 residues. This CDR3 reads CASRSERGRAETQYF. Written as DNA, the CDR3 is TGCGCCAGCAGGAGCGAGCGGGGCCGGGCGGAGACCCAGTACTTC.

The chain employs TRBV5-1 and TRBJ2-3; 7 positions agree with TRBD2. This CDR3 contains 16 residues. Looked up from germline, CDR1 is SGHRS and CDR2 is YFSETQ. Germline trimming cut 0 bases from V and 2 bases from J; bases unmatched to any gene: 6. CDR3 loop: CASSLDGLDSTDTQYF. The CDR3 DNA sequence: TGCGCCAGCAGCTTGGACGGACTAGACTCCACAGATACGCAGTATTTT.

The chain employs TRBV5-1 and TRBJ1-1; maybe TRBD1 (5 bases). This CDR3 is built from 14 residues. V gave up 2 bases and J gave up 10 bases, with 18 bases separating them. The germline V gene has CDR1 SGHRS and CDR2 YFSETQ. The CDR3 DNA sequence: TGCGCCAGCAGCTTCGGCCAGGGTCTGGGTGGAGCTTTCTTT. Residues: CASSFGQGLGGAFF.

This chain links TRBV19 with TRBJ2-5, with unresolved D. Germline V gene data show CDR1 as LNHDA and CDR2 as SQIVND (reference sequence). The CDR3 runs 13 residues. V was shortened by 2 bases and J by 2 bases, with 6 bases between the two germline ends. The CDR3 loop is CASSIIVQETQYF. In DNA, the CDR3 is TGTGCCAGTAGTATAATAGTACAAGAGACCCAGTACTTC. The variable domain in full, with the rest retrieved from reference TRBV19 and TRBJ2-5, is DGGITQSPKYLFRKEGQNVTLSCEQNLNHDAMYWYRQDPGQGLRLIYYSQIVNDFQKGDIAEGYSVSREKKESFPLTVTSAQKNPTAFYLCASSIIVQETQYFGPGTRLLVL.

The chain recombines TRBV28 with TRBJ2-2; possibly TRBD1 for D (6 bases). CDR1 MDHEN and CDR2 SYDVKM come from the germline V gene. The V and J ends lost 4 bases and 0 bases respectively, with 33 bases between them. The CDR3 loop spans 23 amino acids. The CDR3 nucleotides are TGTGCCAGCAGTTCGCTACCTATAATGGTATACGACGTCAGGGGCTCGAACACCGGGGAGCTGTTTTTT. Translated, it gives CASSSLPIMVYDVRGSNTGELFF.

V and J are TRBV2 and TRBJ1-1, with 9 bases that match TRBD1. The CDR3 is 18 amino acids. V was pared by 1 base and J by 4 bases, with 13 bases of the junction left unmatched. Germline V gene lookup returns CDR1 SNHLY and CDR2 FYNNEI. CDR3 sequence reads: CASSEGSGTGLWGTEAFF. CDR3 bases: TGTGCCAGCAGTGAAGGTTCTGGGACAGGGTTATGGGGCACTGAAGCTTTCTTT.

The chain joins TRBV18 to TRBJ2-5; TRBD2 matches 8 bases. V lost 5 bases to trimming and J lost 5 bases; unmatched junction nucleotides: 7. CDR1 is KGHSH, CDR2 LQKENI, per germline. This CDR3 comprises 14 residues. This chain's CDR3 is CASSTVSGGETQYF. The CDR3 DNA is TGTGCCAGCTCAACTGTTTCGGGAGGGGAGACCCAGTACTTC.

V usage is TRBV7-9 and J usage is TRBJ2-7; weak D call: TRBD2 (5 bases). Germline V gene sequence: CDR1 SEHNR, CDR2 FQNEAQ (reference sequence). The CDR3 consists of 13 residues. Trimming cost V 5 bases and J 7 bases, with 15 bases left between them. The CDR3, as DNA: TGTGCCAGCAGCCCCTCGCGGGTAGGGGAGCAGTACTTC. Translated, it gives CASSPSRVGEQYF.

The chain joins TRBV5-1 to TRBJ1-2; 9 nucleotides align to TRBD1. The CDR3 covers 14 residues. V lost 5 bases to trimming and J lost 7 bases; unmatched junction nucleotides: 9. Germline V gene sequence: CDR1 SGHRS, CDR2 YFSETQ. The CDR3 nucleotides are TGCGCCAGCAGACCAGGACAGGGGACTGGTGGCTACACCTTC. Its protein is CASRPGQGTGGYTF. The full variable domain, with the rest looked up from reference TRBV5-1 and TRBJ1-2, is KAGVTQTPRYLIKTRGQQVTLSCSPISGHRSVSWYQQTPGQGLQFLFEYFSETQRNKGNFPGRFSGRQFSNSRSEMNVSTLELGDSALYLCASRPGQGTGGYTFGSGTRLTVV.

The chain carries TRBV11-2 and TRBJ2-7, with D uncertain. The V and J ends lost 5 bases and 2 bases respectively, with 4 bases between them. The germline V gene has CDR1 SGHAT and CDR2 FQNNGV. This CDR3 region has 11 residues. The CDR3 region has the DNA TGTGCCAGCAGCCCTGCCTACGAGCAGTACTTC. Translating it yields CASSPAYEQYF.

The chain joins TRBV6-4 to TRBJ2-5, with 8 positions matching TRBD2. Per germline, CDR1 MRHNA and CDR2 SNTAGT. After removal of 3 bases from V and 12 bases from J, the junction contained 0 bases not matched to a gene. This CDR3 comprises 10 residues. CDR3 coding DNA: TGTGCCAGCAGTGAAGCGGGGGAGTACTTC. Amino acids: CASSEAGEYF.

This clone was seen a single time. This rearrangement joins TRBV2 to TRBJ1-1; no reliable D call. Germline assignment: CDR1 SNHLY and CDR2 FYNNEI. This CDR3 spans 13 amino acids. V lost 7 bases and J 1 base, leaving 10 bases between the germline ends. CDR3: CASKGQANTEAFF. CDR3 in DNA: TGTGCCAGCAAAGGCCAGGCGAACACTGAAGCTTTCTTT.

V is TRBV19 and J is TRBJ2-5; weak D call: TRBD1 (5 bases). V gave up 1 base and J gave up 4 bases, with 7 bases separating them. This CDR3 has 13 amino acids. CDR1 and CDR2 from the germline V gene are LNHDA and SQIVND (reference sequence). The CDR3 protein is CASSIARAETQYF. CDR3 nucleotide sequence: TGTGCCAGTAGTATAGCCAGGGCAGAGACCCAGTACTTC.

The rearrangement links TRBV2 to TRBJ2-1, with D possibly TRBD1 on 5 matching bases. The CDR3 is made up of 18 amino acids. Germline CDR1 is SNHLY and CDR2 is FYNNEI. Deletions cut 3 bases from V and 4 bases from J, with 22 bases between. The CDR3 coding sequence is TGTGCCAGCAGTGAGCGGCCCCCAGGGCGAAACTGGTACAATGAGCAGTTCTTC. Amino acids: CASSERPPGRNWYNEQFF.

This clone has only one observation. The CDR3 is CASRNRAEAFF. The CDR3 coding sequence is TGTGCCAGCAGGAACAGAGCCGAAGCTTTCTTT. The chain recombines TRBV28 with TRBJ1-1; D is unclear. CDR1 is MDHEN and CDR2 is SYDVKM in the germline V gene. CDR3 length: 11 amino acids. Trimming stripped 6 bases from V and 8 bases from J, with 10 bases between.

The chain is built from TRBV11-2 and TRBJ2-1; weak D call: TRBD2 (7 bases). Trimming took 6 bases from V and 9 from J, leaving 18 bases between them. The CDR3 sequence is 14 residues long. The V gene's germline CDR1 is SGHAT and CDR2 FQNNGV. This chain's CDR3 is CASRRRLGGVEQFF. The CDR3 nucleotides read TGTGCCAGCAGGCGGAGGCTAGGGGGGGTTGAGCAGTTCTTC. The whole variable domain, filled in from reference TRBV11-2 and TRBJ2-1, reads EAGVAQSPRYKIIEKRQSVAFWCNPISGHATLYWYQQILGQGPKLLIQFQNNGVVDDSQLPKDRFSAERLKGVDSTLKIQPAKLEDSAVYLCASRRRLGGVEQFFGPGTRLTVL.

The J gene is TRBJ1-1, the V gene TRBV9; 11 bases agree with TRBD1. The V gene end was trimmed by 7 bases and the J gene end by 4 bases; junction bases not matched to a gene: 3. Germline CDR1 reads SGDLS; CDR2 reads YYNGEE. This CDR3 is 13 amino acids long. CDR3 nucleotides: TGTGCCAGCGGACAGGGGGCAAGCACTGAAGCTTTCTTT. Translated, it gives CASGQGASTEAFF.

This sequence joins TRBV24-1 and TRBJ2-1; 10 nucleotides align to TRBD1. This CDR3 spans 15 amino acids. Unmatched junction bases numbered 5, after V lost 1 base and J lost 9 bases. Germline CDR1 reads KGHDR; CDR2 reads SFDVKD. This CDR3 is CATSDFRDRGAEQFF. In nucleotides, the CDR3 is TGTGCCACCAGTGATTTCCGGGACAGGGGTGCTGAGCAGTTCTTC.

The V gene is TRBV14, the J gene TRBJ2-7; TRBD1 is a possible D gene (6 bases). CDR1 and CDR2 (germline): SGHDN, FVKESK. The CDR3 sequence is 16 residues long. V gave up 4 bases and J gave up 6 bases, with 22 bases separating them. CDR3 nucleotides: TGTGCCAGCAGCCGATATAGGGGGAGTCCCCTCTCCGAGCAGTACTTC. Translating gives CASSRYRGSPLSEQYF.

The chain has TRBV7-2 and TRBJ1-1; D might be TRBD1 (5 bases). Germline V CDR1 and CDR2: SGHTA, FQGNSA. This CDR3 contains 14 residues. Trimming took 6 bases from V and 4 from J, leaving 15 bases between them. The CDR3 here is CASRAGTGSTEAFF. The CDR3 nucleotides read TGTGCCAGCAGAGCCGGGACCGGGAGCACTGAAGCTTTCTTT. The whole variable domain, filled in from reference TRBV7-2 and TRBJ1-1, reads GAGVSQSPSNKVTEKGKDVELRCDPISGHTALYWYRQSLGQGLEFLIYFQGNSAPDKSGLPSDRFSAERTGGSVSTLTIQRTQQEDSAVYLCASRAGTGSTEAFFGQGTRLTVV.

V and J are TRBV4-1 and TRBJ2-2, with D possibly TRBD1 on 6 matching bases. The CDR3 has 16 residues. Trimming removed 0 bases at V and 4 bases at J, with 12 bases between. Per germline, CDR1 MGHRA and CDR2 YSYEKL. CDR3 loop: CASSQEPNRVTGELFF. Here the CDR3 DNA reads TGCGCCAGCAGCCAAGAACCTAACAGGGTCACCGGGGAGCTGTTTTTT.

The rearrangement links TRBV5-6 to TRBJ2-3, with D unclear. The length of the CDR3 is 12 residues. The V end lost 2 bases, the J end lost 11 bases, and 12 bases lay between the germline ends. The germline gives CDR1 SGHDT, CDR2 YYEEEE. The CDR3 is CASSFETIKQYF. The CDR3 coding sequence is TGTGCCAGCAGCTTTGAGACAATTAAGCAGTATTTT.

The chain combines TRBV14 with TRBJ1-1; D not certain. CDR3 size: 12 residues. The germline V and J ends were trimmed by 0 bases and 6 bases, with 5 bases remaining between them. In germline, CDR1 is SGHDN, CDR2 FVKESK. CDR3 nucleotides: TGTGCCAGCAGCCAAGATTCGGCTGAAGCTTTCTTT. Protein product: CASSQDSAEAFF.

This rearrangement joins TRBV5-1 to TRBJ2-5; TRBD2 matches at 8 bases. Germline lookup yields CDR1 SGHRS and CDR2 YFSETQ. This CDR3 contains 15 residues. V lost 4 bases and J lost 1; bases outside the gene matches: 6. The CDR3 protein is CASSLTGGGQETQYF. CDR3 in DNA: TGCGCCAGCAGCCTTACGGGGGGGGGCCAAGAGACCCAGTACTTC.